This TCR beta chain was recovered during a study of patients and donors after allogeneic stem cell transplantation (TCRdb year 2020). The library was generated by RT-PCR. Sequencer: NextSeq 550. TCRdb reanalyzed the raw reads on its own, using fastp at Q25 for trimming and MiXCR for clone calling, and kept in-frame beta chains. Each CDR3 protein appears once, grouped with its most common genes and DNA. The sample profile shows some 880,000 distinct CDR3 sequences; roughly 17% of them were found once. The ten largest clonotypes hold under 6.5% of the sample. V was cut back by 3 bases and J by 3 bases, leaving a gap of 17 bases between them. Measured from the cysteine to the phenylalanine, the CDR3 is 16 residues long. The DNA shown is the 48-base CDR3, in frame from base 1. Looking up the germline V gene yields CDR1 MNHEY and CDR2 SVGAGI. Worth noting for this clonotype: Its antigen has not been determined. Base-call qualities are not available, and no considerably larger clone is one nucleotide away.

The receptor was derived from a human donor who was either an allogeneic HSCT recipient or a stem cell or donor lymphocyte infusion donor (not recorded which). It is not recorded whose cells these are; they may come from a transplant donor. This chain joins TRBV6-5 to TRBJ1-1; the D gene is perhaps TRBD1, from 5 matching bases. The sequenced material came from blood, either unsorted or a sorted T cell fraction (not recorded which). The nucleotides read TGTGCCAGCAGTTATCCCCTACCCCGGGGGGACACTGAAGCTTTCTTT. It is translated as CASSYPLPRGDTEAFF.